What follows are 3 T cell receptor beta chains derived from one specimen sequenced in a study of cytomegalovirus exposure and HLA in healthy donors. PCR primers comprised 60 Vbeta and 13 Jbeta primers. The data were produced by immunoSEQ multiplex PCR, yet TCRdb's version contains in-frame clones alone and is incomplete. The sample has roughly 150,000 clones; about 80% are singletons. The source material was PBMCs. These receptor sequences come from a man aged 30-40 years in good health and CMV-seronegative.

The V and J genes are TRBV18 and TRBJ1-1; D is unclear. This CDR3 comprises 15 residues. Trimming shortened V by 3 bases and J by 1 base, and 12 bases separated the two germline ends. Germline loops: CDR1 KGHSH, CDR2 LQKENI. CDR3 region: CASSPPGGSNTEAFF. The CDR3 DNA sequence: TGTGCCAGCTCACCCCCCGGCGGTTCGAACACTGAAGCTTTCTTT.

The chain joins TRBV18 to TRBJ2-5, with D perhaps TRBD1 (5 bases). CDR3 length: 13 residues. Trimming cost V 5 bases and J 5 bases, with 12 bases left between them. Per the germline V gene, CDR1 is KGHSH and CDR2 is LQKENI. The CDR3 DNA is TGTGCCAGCTCAAGGATTCAGGGTGAGACCCAGTACTTC. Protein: CASSRIQGETQYF.

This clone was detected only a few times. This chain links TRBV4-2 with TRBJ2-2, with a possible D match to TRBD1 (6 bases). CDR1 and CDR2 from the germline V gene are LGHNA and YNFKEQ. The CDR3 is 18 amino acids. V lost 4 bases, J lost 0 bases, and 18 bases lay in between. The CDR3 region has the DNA TGTGCCAGCAGCCGCCGGGTAGGGGGTGCGACGAACACCGGGGAGCTGTTTTTT. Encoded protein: CASSRRVGGATNTGELFF.